This TCR beta chain originates from a study of T cell clones after liver transplantation. Generated by immunoSEQ multiplex PCR, the TCRdb table keeps only in-frame clones and is missing some. This table has about 70,000 clones, over 70% appearing once. There are 17 residues in the CDR3. V shed 0 bases, J shed 4 bases, and the junction held 6 bases outside the gene matches. Germline CDR1 LGHNA, CDR2 YSLEER. This rearrangement joins TRBV4-3 to TRBJ2-2, with 9 bases fitting TRBD2. The specimen comprised CD4+ T cells from blood, sampled 12 months after liver transplant. This TCR derives from a human patient who received a liver transplant. These T cells may partly come from the graft donor. In DNA form, the CDR3 reads TGCGCCAGCAGCCAAGAAAGGGGACTAGCCCTCACCGGGGAGCTGTTTTTT. Encoded protein: CASSQERGLALTGELFF.